A single sample gave rise to the 16 T cell receptor beta chains below, sequenced in a study of T-cell memory formation after mild COVID-19. TCRdb independently ran MiXCR on the 5' RACE reads; one entry per CDR3 protein. The profile covers about 390,000 distinct CDR3 sequences, with about a sixth appearing a single time and 20% to 25% taken by the ten largest. Sequencing was carried out using PBMCs or a T cell subset sorted from them (not recorded which). These receptors were obtained from a man aged 18 to 29 who had mild COVID-19 (a few samples of this study predate the infection). Cell type and time point are not known.

Ten or more counts support this clonotype. The chain joins TRBV29-1 to TRBJ2-3, with TRBD1 as a possible D gene (6 bases). Trimming took 1 base from V and 11 from J, leaving 19 bases between them. The CDR3 spans 14 residues. Germline V CDR1 and CDR2: SQVTM, ANQGSEA. The CDR3 coding sequence is TGCAGCGTTGAAGCGTCTGGGGGCTTCGTAGGGCAGTATTTT. This encodes CSVEASGGFVGQYF.

The sample holds many counts of this clonotype. This sequence joins TRBV2 and TRBJ1-2, with D maybe TRBD1 (5 bases). The CDR3 is made up of 14 amino acids. Germline V gene data show CDR1 as SNHLY and CDR2 as FYNNEI. V lost 1 base and J lost 8, with 14 bases in between. The CDR3 loop reads CASSEDSGRGGYTF. In DNA, the CDR3 is TGTGCCAGCAGTGAAGACTCGGGACGAGGGGGCTACACCTTC.

In this sample, this clonotype turned up many times. This chain connects TRBV28 to TRBJ2-3, with 9 bases lining up with TRBD2. Trimming at V came to 2 bases and at J to 2 bases, leaving 2 bases not matched to a gene. Germline V gene lookup returns CDR1 MDHEN and CDR2 SYDVKM. The CDR3 covers 15 residues. The DNA of the CDR3 is TGTGCCAGCAGTTTAGCGGGGGGGCACACAGATACGCAGTATTTT. Its translation is CASSLAGGHTDTQYF.

Ten or more counts support this clonotype. The gene calls are TRBV12-3 or TRBV12-4 and TRBJ1-5, with 10 bases identical to TRBD1. V lost 5 bases to trimming and J lost 4 bases; unmatched junction nucleotides: 2. This CDR3 has 14 residues. CDR3 in amino acids: CASSRGQGNQPQHF. The CDR3 DNA reads TGTGCCAGCAGTCGGGGACAGGGGAATCAGCCCCAGCATTTT.

The CDR3 coding sequence is TGTGCCAGCAGTTTTAGTTGGGACTTACAGTCGATCGAGCAGTACTTC. Encoded protein: CASSFSWDLQSIEQYF. This chain links TRBV12-3 or TRBV12-4 with TRBJ2-7; the D gene is possibly TRBD2 (6 bases). The V end was cut by 3 bases, the J end by 6 bases, with 21 bases between. This CDR3 is built from 16 residues.

The chain uses TRBV7-9 and TRBJ2-7; maybe TRBD1 (5 bases). Trimming shortened V by 1 base and J by 9 bases, and 16 bases separated the two germline ends. Germline V gene lookup returns CDR1 SEHNR and CDR2 FQNEAQ (reference sequence). The CDR3 consists of 14 residues. This chain's CDR3 is CASSLVGTADTQYF. DNA for the CDR3: TGTGCCAGCAGCTTAGTAGGTACCGCGGACACGCAGTACTTC.

This clonotype was counted a few times. This rearrangement joins TRBV10-3 to TRBJ1-1; D ambiguous. The CDR3 is 13 amino acids. V dropped 8 bases and J dropped 1 base, with 11 bases sitting between them. CDR1 and CDR2 (germline): ENHRY, SYGVKD. CDR3 region: CAIEGSKNTEAFF. The CDR3 nucleotides are TGTGCCATCGAGGGCTCTAAGAACACTGAAGCTTTCTTT.

The rearrangement uses TRBV5-1 and TRBJ2-2; a possible D gene is TRBD2 (7 bases). Germline V gene data show CDR1 as SGHRS and CDR2 as YFSETQ. CDR3 length equals 16 residues. V dropped 3 bases and J dropped 3 bases, with 15 bases sitting between them. CDR3 residues: CASSSGRGAYTGELFF. DNA of the CDR3: TGCGCCAGCAGCTCGGGACGGGGGGCTTACACCGGGGAGCTGTTTTTT.

This clonotype was seen only a few times. CDR3 amino acids: CASSDRGAYEQYV. The CDR3 DNA follows: TGTGCCAGCAGCGACAGGGGAGCCTACGAGCAGTACGTC. This chain connects TRBV6-2 or TRBV6-3 to TRBJ2-7, with TRBD1 matching 8 bases. Looked up from germline, CDR1 is MNHEY and CDR2 is SVGEGT. The V segment lost 6 bases and the J segment 2 bases; nucleotides outside the gene matches: 3. The CDR3 covers 13 residues.

This clonotype occurred a few times. Likely a read error: the CDR3 ends without its conserved phenylalanine or tryptophan. The rearrangement joins TRBV5-1 to TRBJ1-6; D gene unclear. CDR3 length equals 13 residues. V was pared by 5 bases and J by 1 base, with 4 bases between. Germline V CDR1 and CDR2: SGHRS, YFSETQ. The CDR3 nucleotides read TGCGCCAGCAGTGGGTCCTATAATTCACCCCTCCACCTT. This translates into CASSGSYNSPLHL.

This clonotype was seen ten or more times. This chain joins TRBV7-2 and TRBJ2-1, with TRBD2 matching 9 bases. V dropped 1 base and J dropped 4; count of bases not matched to a gene: 5. Germline CDR1 and CDR2: SGHTA and FQGNSA. There are 16 residues in the CDR3. DNA of the CDR3: TGTGCCAGCAGCTTAGTGCGGGGGGGCCAATACAATGAGCAGTTCTTC. Its translation: CASSLVRGGQYNEQFF. Looking up the rest from reference TRBV7-2 and TRBJ2-1 gives the full variable domain: GAGVSQSPSNKVTEKGKDVELRCDPISGHTALYWYRQSLGQGLEFLIYFQGNSAPDKSGLPSDRFSAERTGGSVSTLTIQRTQQEDSAVYLCASSLVRGGQYNEQFFGPGTRLTVL.

V usage is TRBV9 and J usage is TRBJ1-2, with D maybe TRBD1 (5 bases). The CDR3 totals 15 residues. Looked up from germline, CDR1 is SGDLS and CDR2 is YYNGEE. Trimming pared 4 bases from V and 4 bases from J, leaving 17 bases between. The CDR3 DNA reads TGTGCCAGCAGCCCTCTGGGAGCAGGGTCCTATGGCTACACCTTC. Protein: CASSPLGAGSYGYTF.

This clonotype was seen a handful of times. The chain joins TRBV19 to TRBJ1-3; the D gene is possibly TRBD1 (5 bases). Per germline, CDR1 LNHDA and CDR2 SQIVND (reference sequence). Deletions cut 5 bases from V and 3 bases from J, with 14 bases between. The CDR3 contains 15 residues. DNA for the CDR3: TGTGCCAGTAGTTCTCTTGGAGACAGTGGAAACACCATATATTTT. Encoded protein: CASSSLGDSGNTIYF.

The chain combines TRBV19 with TRBJ2-7, with 7 positions matching TRBD2. The V and J ends lost 3 bases and 2 bases, in that order; junction bases with no gene match: 7. Germline V gene lookup returns CDR1 LNHDA and CDR2 SQIVND (reference sequence). This CDR3 has 15 residues. The CDR3 is CASSMVGGRTYEQYF. The DNA of the CDR3 is TGTGCCAGTAGTATGGTGGGGGGGAGAACCTACGAGCAGTACTTC.

This clonotype was found a few times. The chain has TRBV27 and TRBJ2-1; the D is unclear. The CDR3 is made up of 15 amino acids. V was pared by 2 bases and J by 4 bases, with 12 bases between. Germline lookup yields CDR1 MNHEY and CDR2 SMNVEV (reference sequence). CDR3 DNA sequence: TGTGCCAGCAGTTTAGGGCAGGCGAGGTACAATGAGCAGTTCTTC. Its translation: CASSLGQARYNEQFF.

In its sample, this clonotype was seen a few times. The chain joins TRBV30 to TRBJ1-2, with 11 bases fitting TRBD1. Germline V gene data show CDR1 as GTSNPN and CDR2 as SVGIG (reference sequence). This CDR3 spans 13 amino acids. V lost 2 bases to trimming and J lost 7 bases; unmatched junction nucleotides: 3. The CDR3 DNA sequence: TGTGCCTGGAGTCCGGGACAGGGGGGTGGCTACACCTTC. This codes for CAWSPGQGGGYTF. The variable domain in full, with the rest retrieved from reference TRBV30 and TRBJ1-2, is SQTIHQWPATLVQPVGSPLSLECTVEGTSNPNLYWYRQAAGRGLQLLFYSVGIGQISSEVPQNLSASRPQDRQFILSSKKLLLSDSGFYLCAWSPGQGGGYTFGSGTRLTVV.